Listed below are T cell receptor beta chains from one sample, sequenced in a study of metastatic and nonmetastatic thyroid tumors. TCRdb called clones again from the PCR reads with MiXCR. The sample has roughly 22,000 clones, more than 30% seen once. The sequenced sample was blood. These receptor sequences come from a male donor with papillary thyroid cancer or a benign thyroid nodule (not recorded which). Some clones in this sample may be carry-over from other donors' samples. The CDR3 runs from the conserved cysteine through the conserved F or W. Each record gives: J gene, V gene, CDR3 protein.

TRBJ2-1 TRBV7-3 CASSSGAGSYNEQFF
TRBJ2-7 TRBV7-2 CASSLAPSGRAPYEQYF
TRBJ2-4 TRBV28 CAISAGGRENIQYF
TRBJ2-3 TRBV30 CAWSNKYF
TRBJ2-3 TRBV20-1 CSAGDDPEGQYF
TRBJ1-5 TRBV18 CASSPRSGASNQPQHF
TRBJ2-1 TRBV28 CASSLLTSGSTLHEQFF
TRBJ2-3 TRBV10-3 CAINLAGSTDTQYF
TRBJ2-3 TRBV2 CASRNSGTTDTQYF
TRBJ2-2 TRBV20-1 CSARDPGSGRAAGELFF
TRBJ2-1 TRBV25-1 CASSGMTTVYNEQFF
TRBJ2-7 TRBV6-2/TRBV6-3 CASSSRTSGISYEQYF
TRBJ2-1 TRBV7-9 CASSSGTSGAYNEQFF
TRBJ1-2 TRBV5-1 CASSSGQGSPLNYGYTF
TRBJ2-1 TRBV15 CATSRGTGVDEQFF
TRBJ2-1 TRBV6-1 CASRPQGLDNEQFF
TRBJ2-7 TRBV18 CASSPTFGTGGGEQYF
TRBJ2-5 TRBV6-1 CASSEGIAGVETQYF
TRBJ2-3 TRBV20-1 CSASGGLALDTQYF
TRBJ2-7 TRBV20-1 CSAPIVRGPSYEQYF
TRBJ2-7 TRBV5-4 CASSLESGLAGDEQYF
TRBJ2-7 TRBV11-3 CAISGGQFESSYEQYF
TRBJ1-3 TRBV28 CASSPARTGKANTIYF
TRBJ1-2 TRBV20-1 CSAEGAARNYGYTF
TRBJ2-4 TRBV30 CAWSVTRWLVAGIPAKNIQYF
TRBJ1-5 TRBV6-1 CASLREGNQPQHF
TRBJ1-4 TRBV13 CASSHGTGTSEKLFF
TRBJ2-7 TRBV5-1 CASSYGTSGSGGPNEQYF
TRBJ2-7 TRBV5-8 CASSLQVGITYEQYF
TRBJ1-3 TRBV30 CGWSGEAAGNTIYF
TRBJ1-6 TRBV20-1 CSAPPRAYNSPLHF
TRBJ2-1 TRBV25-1 CATKRGTGVNNEQFF
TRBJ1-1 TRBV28 CASSRQGVIEAFF
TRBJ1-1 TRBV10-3 CAIRTGAEAFF
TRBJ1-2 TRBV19 CASSITGSGGYTF
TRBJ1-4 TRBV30 CAWSGGQGRLEKLFF
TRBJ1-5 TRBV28 CASRPISQPQHF
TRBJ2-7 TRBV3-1 CASSQEAGSYEQYF
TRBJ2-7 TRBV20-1 CSARDTFATGYEQYF
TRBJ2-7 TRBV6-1 CASSADGGQSYEQYF
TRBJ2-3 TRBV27 CASRTSGNTDTQYF
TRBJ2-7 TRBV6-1 CASSRGRAGGTYEQYF
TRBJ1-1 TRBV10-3 CAISEMAGSDTEAFF
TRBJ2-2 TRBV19 CASRQDANTGELFF
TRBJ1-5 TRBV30 CAWSPLTGQPQHF
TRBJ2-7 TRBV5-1 CASSLGTGAYEQYF
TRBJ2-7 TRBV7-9 CASSRREGGDEQYF
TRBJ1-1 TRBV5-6 CASSGDSGRNMNTEAFF
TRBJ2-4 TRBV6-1 CASSEAQARIQYF
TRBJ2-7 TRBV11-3 CASSLGLADIREQYF
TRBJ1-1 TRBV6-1 CASSEMDQASEAFF
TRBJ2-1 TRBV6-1 CASANERAGYNEQFF
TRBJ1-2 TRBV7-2 CASSLIQGDGYTF
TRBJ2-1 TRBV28 CASSLSSGSNEQFF
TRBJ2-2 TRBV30 CAWGDRGKGELFF
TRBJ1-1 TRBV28 CASRSTGGVTPEAFF
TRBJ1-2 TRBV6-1 CASSEDTVGGYTF
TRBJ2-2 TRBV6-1 CASTVSGGQGFTGELFF
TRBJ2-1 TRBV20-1 CSASPGLAGEQFF